A single T cell receptor beta chain is shown here with its context. Its antigen is as yet unknown. The PCR contained 60 Vbeta and 13 Jbeta primers. The protocol was immunoSEQ multiplex PCR, while the TCRdb copy is restricted to in-frame clones and leaves out a portion. The sample includes tens of thousands of clones, approximately 70% of them seen just once. This specimen belongs to a study of cytomegalovirus exposure and HLA in healthy donors. Background on the study: Genotyping showed roughly 83% of 398 donors falling in the Caucasian-associated ancestry cluster. Study-wide results and caveats: An analysis was carried out at a later point. It showed that HLA-associated TCR beta chains were more clonally expanded than equally common non-associated chains. In most subjects, TCR beta sequences reportedly gave accurate predictions of HLA-A and HLA-B alleles. What was likely a sequencing artifact was a cluster of highly shared sequence variants.

The clonotype was recovered from a man aged 55 to 69 in good health and CMV-seropositive. Material for sequencing was PBMCs.

CDR3 sequence reads: CASSVGGRELFF. In DNA, the CDR3 is TGTGCCAGCAGCGTGGGGGGCAGGGAGCTGTTTTTT. V gene TRBV5-4 combines with J gene TRBJ2-2; D is possibly TRBD1 or TRBD2 (6 bases each). Germline CDR1 is SGHNT and CDR2 is YYREEE (reference sequence). V lost 4 bases to trimming and J lost 9 bases, with 10 bases between them. This CDR3 has 12 residues.